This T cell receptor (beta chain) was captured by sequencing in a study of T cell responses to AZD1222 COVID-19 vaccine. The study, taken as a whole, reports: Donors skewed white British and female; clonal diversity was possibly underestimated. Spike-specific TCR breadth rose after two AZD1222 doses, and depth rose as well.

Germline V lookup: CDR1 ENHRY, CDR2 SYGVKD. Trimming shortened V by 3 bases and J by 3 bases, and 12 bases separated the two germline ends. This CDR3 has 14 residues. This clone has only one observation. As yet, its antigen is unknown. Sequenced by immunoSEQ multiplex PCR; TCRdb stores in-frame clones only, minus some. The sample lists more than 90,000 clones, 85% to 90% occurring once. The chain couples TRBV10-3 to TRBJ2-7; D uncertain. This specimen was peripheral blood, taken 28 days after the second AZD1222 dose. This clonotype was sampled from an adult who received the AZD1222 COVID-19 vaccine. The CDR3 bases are TGTGCCATCAGTGAAACACTTACCATCTACGAGCAGTACTTC. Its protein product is CAISETLTIYEQYF.